The TCR beta chain described here comes from a study of shared clonotypes between healthy human individuals. TCRdb keeps only in-frame clones here, not all; method: immunoSEQ multiplex PCR. The table includes more than 80,000 clones, 67% detected once. CDR3 length: 15 residues. CDR1 is SNHLY and CDR2 is FYNNEI in the germline V gene. Trimming left V 7 bases short and J 1 base short, with 15 bases between. This rearrangement joins TRBV2 to TRBJ2-3; D is perhaps TRBD1 (6 bases). The origin of this receptor is a man aged 30 to 39 in good health. The sample was memory CD8+ T cells sorted from blood. Indicated subset: CD45RO+ cells pooled with CCR7-negative TemRA cells. CDR3 DNA sequence: TGTGCCAGCATGGCAGGGGCCGGGGGCACAGATACGCAGTATTTT. Translation gives CASMAGAGGTDTQYF.